Below, 7 T cell receptor beta chains from the same sample are listed, as sequenced in a study of CD8 T cells in Susac syndrome. A quantity of about 0.5 to 1 ug RNA underwent reverse transcription using random hexamers. TCRdb re-called the immunoSEQ multiplex PCR reads through MiXCR, storing one row per CDR3 protein. This sample has roughly 200,000 distinct CDR3 sequences, with 90% to 97% found just once. Sequenced: CD4+ T cells from PBMCs. Source of these receptors: a human donor with multiple sclerosis.

The chain uses TRBV14 and TRBJ2-1; 11 nucleotides align to TRBD1. CDR1 SGHDN and CDR2 FVKESK come from the germline V gene. After removal of 4 bases from V and 6 bases from J, the junction contained 5 bases not matched to a gene. The CDR3 runs to 15 residues. The CDR3 DNA reads TGTGCCAGCAGCCGGACAGGGGGCAACAGCAATGAGCAGTTCTTC. Translation: CASSRTGGNSNEQFF. The full variable domain, completed using reference TRBV14 and TRBJ2-1, is EAGVTQFPSHSVIEKGQTVTLRCDPISGHDNLYWYRRVMGKEIKFLLHFVKESKQDESGMPNNRFLAERTGGTYSTLKVQPAELEDSGVYFCASSRTGGNSNEQFFGPGTRLTVL.

The chain carries TRBV5-1 and TRBJ2-5; D gene unclear. Germline V gene sequence: CDR1 SGHRS, CDR2 YFSETQ. The length of the CDR3 is 12 residues. The ends were cut back, 3 bases at V and 4 bases at J, with 7 bases in the middle. Here the CDR3 DNA reads TGCGCCAGCAGCTCACCGGCAGAGACCCAGTACTTC. Translation gives CASSSPAETQYF.

This chain joins TRBV24-1 and TRBJ2-5; no reliable D call. This CDR3 spans 15 amino acids. The germline gives CDR1 KGHDR, CDR2 SFDVKD. V lost 7 bases and J lost 1, with 15 bases in between. The DNA for the CDR3 is TGTGCCACCAGCCCTCGGCCCCCGGTCCAAGAGACCCAGTACTTC. Amino acids: CATSPRPPVQETQYF.

The chain recombines TRBV5-4 with TRBJ1-2; 8 nucleotides match TRBD1. With V trimmed by 4 bases and J by 2 bases, 7 bases remained unmatched. The CDR3 covers 15 residues. Germline CDR1 SGHNT, CDR2 YYREEE (reference sequence). DNA of the CDR3: TGTGCCAGCAGCGGACAGGGAAGATCAAACTATGGCTACACCTTC. Residues: CASSGQGRSNYGYTF.

The chain uses TRBV11-2 and TRBJ2-6; D is tentatively TRBD1 or TRBD2 (7 bases each). Germline V CDR1 and CDR2: SGHAT, FQNNGV. The CDR3 has 21 residues. V lost 5 bases, J lost 1 base, and 27 bases lay in between. DNA for the CDR3: TGTGCCAGCAGCCCATGGCCAGGGGGGGGATTAACCGAGTCTGGGGCCAACGTCCTGACTTTC. As protein: CASSPWPGGGLTESGANVLTF.

DNA for the CDR3: TGTGCCAGCATAGGTAGGCTAGCGGGGCCAAAGAGCGGTGAGCAGTTCTTC. Its protein product is CASIGRLAGPKSGEQFF. The chain recombines TRBV12-3 or TRBV12-4 with TRBJ2-1; 9 bases match TRBD2. V dropped 7 bases and J dropped 9; count of bases not matched to a gene: 19. The CDR3 is 17 residues long.

The chain is built from TRBV27 and TRBJ2-2; no firm D call. CDR1 and CDR2 from the germline V gene are MNHEY and SMNVEV (reference sequence). Between the trimmed V and J ends, which lost 2 bases and 6 bases, there was a span of 7 bases. The length of the CDR3 is 13 residues. This chain's CDR3 is CASSLMGAGELFF. The CDR3 coding sequence is TGTGCCAGCAGTTTAATGGGCGCCGGGGAGCTGTTTTTT.